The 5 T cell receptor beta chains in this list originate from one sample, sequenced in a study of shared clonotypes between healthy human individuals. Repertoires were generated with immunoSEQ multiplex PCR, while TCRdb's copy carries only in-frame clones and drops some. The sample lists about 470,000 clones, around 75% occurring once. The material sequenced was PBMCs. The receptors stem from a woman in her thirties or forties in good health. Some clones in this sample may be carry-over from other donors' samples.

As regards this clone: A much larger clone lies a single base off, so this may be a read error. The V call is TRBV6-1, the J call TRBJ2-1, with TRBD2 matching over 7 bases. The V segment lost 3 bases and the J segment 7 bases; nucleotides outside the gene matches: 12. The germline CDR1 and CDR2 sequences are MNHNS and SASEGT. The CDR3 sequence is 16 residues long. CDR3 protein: CASSDRGAGNKNEQFF. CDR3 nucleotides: TGTGCCAGCAGTGATCGGGGAGCGGGAAATAAAAATGAGCAGTTCTTC.

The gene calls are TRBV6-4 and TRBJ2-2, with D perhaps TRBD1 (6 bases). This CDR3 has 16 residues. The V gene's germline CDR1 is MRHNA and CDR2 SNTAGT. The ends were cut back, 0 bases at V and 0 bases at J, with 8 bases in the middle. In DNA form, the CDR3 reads TGTGCCAGCAGTGACTCGAACAGGGCGAACACCGGGGAGCTGTTTTTT. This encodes CASSDSNRANTGELFF.

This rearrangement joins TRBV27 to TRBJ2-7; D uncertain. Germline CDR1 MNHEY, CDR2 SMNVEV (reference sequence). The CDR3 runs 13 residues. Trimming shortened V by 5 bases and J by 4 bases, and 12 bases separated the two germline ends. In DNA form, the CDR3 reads TGTGCCAGCAGTCCCCGCGGTGGATACGAGCAGTACTTC. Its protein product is CASSPRGGYEQYF.

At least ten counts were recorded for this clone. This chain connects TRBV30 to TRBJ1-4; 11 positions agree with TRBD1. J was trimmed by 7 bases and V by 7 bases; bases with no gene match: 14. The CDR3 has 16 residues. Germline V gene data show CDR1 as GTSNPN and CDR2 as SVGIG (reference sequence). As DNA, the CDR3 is TGTGCCTTTTCTACCGGGACAGGGGGGATTGGTGAAAAACTGTTTTTT. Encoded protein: CAFSTGTGGIGEKLFF. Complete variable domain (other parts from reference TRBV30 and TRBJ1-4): SQTIHQWPATLVQPVGSPLSLECTVEGTSNPNLYWYRQAAGRGLQLLFYSVGIGQISSEVPQNLSASRPQDRQFILSSKKLLLSDSGFYLCAFSTGTGGIGEKLFFGSGTQLSVL.

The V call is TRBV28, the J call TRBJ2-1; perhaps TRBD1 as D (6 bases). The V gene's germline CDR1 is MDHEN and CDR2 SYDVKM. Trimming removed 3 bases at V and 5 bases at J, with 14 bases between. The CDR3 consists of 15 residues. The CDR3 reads CASSFVGQKDNEQFF. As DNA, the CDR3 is TGTGCCAGCAGTTTCGTTGGACAGAAAGACAATGAGCAGTTCTTC.